One sample yielded the 25 T cell receptor beta chains listed below, sequenced in a study of T cell changes during pregnancy in multiple sclerosis. Libraries were prepared by immunoSEQ multiplex PCR; TCRdb keeps only in-frame clonotypes and omits some of them. Of 35,000 to 45,000 clones in the sample, approximately 90% were seen once. The sample consisted of CD4+ T cells from peripheral blood mononuclear cells, taken before pregnancy. All receptors come from a female donor with multiple sclerosis, enrolled in a pregnancy study.

The J gene is TRBJ1-6, the V gene TRBV28; 12 bases map to TRBD1. The V gene's germline CDR1 is MDHEN and CDR2 SYDVKM. There are 16 residues in the CDR3. Trimming removed 2 bases from V and 15 bases from J; junction bases left unmatched: 11. CDR3 nucleotides: TGTGCCAGCAGTTTAGTGATAGGGACAGGGGGCCGCGGCCTCCACTTT. Translating gives CASSLVIGTGGRGLHF.

V usage is TRBV27 and J usage is TRBJ1-6; tentative D call: TRBD1 (6 bases). CDR3 length: 17 residues. V lost 8 bases to trimming and J lost 5 bases, with 22 bases between them. Germline loops: CDR1 MNHEY, CDR2 SMNVEV (reference sequence). CDR3 in DNA: TGTGCCAGCGGGGTACAGGGAATTAATGGAGATAATTCACCCCTCCACTTT. Translation gives CASGVQGINGDNSPLHF.

The chain carries TRBV28 and TRBJ1-2, with D unresolved. This CDR3 has 15 residues. V lost 1 base and J lost 0, with 9 bases in between. CDR1 and CDR2 from the germline V gene are MDHEN and SYDVKM. CDR3 region: CASSLLSLTNYGYTF. CDR3 in DNA: TGTGCCAGCAGTTTATTATCACTTACTAACTATGGCTACACCTTC.

The rearrangement links TRBV5-6 to TRBJ1-1; D is perhaps TRBD1 (5 bases). Trimming took off 3 bases at V and 0 bases at J, with 15 bases between the two ends. This CDR3 has 16 amino acids. Germline V gives CDR1 SGHDT, CDR2 YYEEEE. CDR3 amino acids: CASSSIQVWMNTEAFF. The CDR3 DNA is TGTGCCAGCAGCTCGATACAGGTATGGATGAACACTGAAGCTTTCTTT.

The V call is TRBV7-8, the J call TRBJ1-2, with TRBD1 matching over 8 bases. Per the germline V gene, CDR1 is SGHVS and CDR2 is FQNEAQ. The CDR3 has 18 residues. The V gene end was trimmed by 4 bases and the J gene end by 7 bases; junction bases not matched to a gene: 20. CDR3 loop: CASSSQPLTDRVKGGYTF. The CDR3 DNA reads as TGTGCCAGCAGCTCCCAACCCTTAACGGACAGGGTCAAGGGTGGCTACACCTTC. Full variable domain (missing parts from reference TRBV7-8 and TRBJ1-2): GAGVSQSPRYKVAKRGQDVALRCDPISGHVSLFWYQQALGQGPEFLTYFQNEAQLDKSGLPSDRFFAERPEGSVSTLKIQRTQQEDSAVYLCASSSQPLTDRVKGGYTFGSGTRLTVV.

This chain links TRBV5-1 with TRBJ1-1; no clear D gene. The CDR3 spans 13 residues. Deletions cut 5 bases from V and 6 bases from J, with 14 bases between. The germline V gene has CDR1 SGHRS and CDR2 YFSETQ. The CDR3 is CASRMGGRPEAFF. The CDR3 DNA sequence: TGCGCCAGCAGAATGGGAGGGCGGCCTGAAGCTTTCTTT.

The rearrangement links TRBV5-6 to TRBJ2-3, with D possibly being TRBD2 (6 bases). Trimming took 4 bases from V and 1 from J, leaving 13 bases between them. The CDR3 length is 15 residues. CDR1 and CDR2 (germline): SGHDT, YYEEEE. CDR3 nucleotide sequence: TGTGCCAGCAGCCCCGGTACGGGGGGCACAGATACGCAGTATTTT. Translation: CASSPGTGGTDTQYF.

The rearrangement uses TRBV10-2 and TRBJ2-2; a weak D match, TRBD2 (7 bases). Deletions cut 3 bases from V and 4 bases from J, with 9 bases between. The germline V gene encodes CDR1 WSHSY and CDR2 SAAADI. The CDR3 extends over 14 amino acids. Here the CDR3 reads CASSDRGGTGELFF. DNA for the CDR3: TGCGCCAGCAGTGATAGGGGGGGCACCGGGGAGCTGTTTTTT.

The V and J genes are TRBV4-1 and TRBJ2-3; D not certain. The V end was cut by 0 bases, the J end by 10 bases, with 11 bases between. CDR1 and CDR2 (germline): MGHRA, YSYEKL. This CDR3 is built from 13 residues. CDR3 residues: CASSQEISVSQYF. In DNA, the CDR3 is TGCGCCAGCAGCCAAGAAATCAGCGTTTCGCAGTATTTT.

This clone has just one count. The V and J genes are TRBV9 and TRBJ1-2; 8 nucleotides line up with TRBD1. This CDR3 is built from 14 residues. V trimming: 4 bases; J trimming: 5 bases; junction bases outside the gene matches: 7. Per germline, CDR1 SGDLS and CDR2 YYNGEE. DNA for the CDR3: TGTGCCAGCAGCCCCCGACAGGGGATTTATGGCTACACCTTC. This encodes CASSPRQGIYGYTF. The full variable domain, in which reference TRBV9 and TRBJ1-2 provide the parts outside the CDR3, is DSGVTQTPKHLITATGQRVTLRCSPRSGDLSVYWYQQSLDQGLQFLIQYYNGEERAKGNILERFSAQQFPDLHSELNLSSLELGDSALYFCASSPRQGIYGYTFGSGTRLTVV.

This sequence joins TRBV5-5 and TRBJ2-7; D unclear. V was shortened by 4 bases and J by 0 bases, with 14 bases between the two germline ends. In germline, CDR1 is SGHKS, CDR2 YYEKEE (reference sequence). CDR3 length equals 15 residues. The CDR3 sequence is CASSVLVVASYEQYF. CDR3 coding DNA: TGTGCCAGCAGCGTTCTCGTTGTGGCCTCCTACGAGCAGTACTTC.

The CDR3: CASSSWTGDSPLHF. The DNA of the CDR3 is TGTGCCAGCAGCTCCTGGACAGGGGATTCACCCCTCCACTTT. V usage is TRBV7-2 and J usage is TRBJ1-6, with 9 bases fitting TRBD1. Per the germline V gene, CDR1 is SGHTA and CDR2 is FQGNSA. Germline trimming cut 4 bases from V and 8 bases from J; bases unmatched to any gene: 3. The CDR3 is 14 residues long.

This chain joins TRBV7-9 and TRBJ2-1; D may be TRBD2 (6 bases). Germline CDR1 and CDR2: SEHNR and FQNEAQ (reference sequence). V was clipped by 5 bases and J by 1 base, with 15 bases between them. This CDR3 is 16 amino acids long. The CDR3 region is CASSPGGSLSYNEQFF. The CDR3 DNA reads as TGTGCCAGCAGCCCCGGAGGGTCCCTGTCCTACAATGAGCAGTTCTTC.

This rearrangement joins TRBV28 to TRBJ2-3; 11 nucleotides match TRBD2. Germline V gene data show CDR1 as MDHEN and CDR2 as SYDVKM. The CDR3 loop spans 13 amino acids. Losses at the gene ends were 6 bases for V and 8 bases for J; bases not matched to a gene: 4. The CDR3 nucleotides read TGTGCCAGCAGGCTAGCGGGGGGAGGTACGCAGTATTTT. This gives the protein CASRLAGGGTQYF.

V is TRBV6-5 and J is TRBJ1-1, with D unresolved. Germline CDR1 and CDR2: MNHEY and SVGAGI. CDR3 length: 15 residues. The ends were cut back, 0 bases at V and 4 bases at J, with 12 bases in the middle. This CDR3 is CASSYSGIGLTEAFF. The CDR3 region has the DNA TGTGCCAGCAGTTACTCTGGCATCGGACTCACTGAAGCTTTCTTT.

V usage is TRBV19 and J usage is TRBJ1-1; D may be TRBD1 (6 bases). The V gene lost 9 bases and the J gene lost 11 bases, with 16 bases spanning the gap. Germline V lookup: CDR1 LNHDA, CDR2 SQIVND (reference sequence). The CDR3 has 11 amino acids. Written as DNA, the CDR3 is TGTGCCAGCAGCCCAGGACAGATGGCTTTCTTT. This gives the protein CASSPGQMAFF.

The V call is TRBV14, the J call TRBJ1-1; no firm D call. With 6 bases removed from V and 2 bases from J, the gap between germline ends came to 10 bases. The CDR3 has 13 amino acids. Germline V gives CDR1 SGHDN, CDR2 FVKESK. The DNA for the CDR3 is TGTGCCAGCAGTCTACAGCTTAACACTGAAGCTTTCTTT. Translating gives CASSLQLNTEAFF.

The chain combines TRBV5-1 with TRBJ2-3; D unclear. The CDR3 has 14 residues. V lost 0 bases to trimming and J lost 1 base, with 6 bases between them. Germline CDR1 SGHRS, CDR2 YFSETQ. CDR3 region: CASSLDTGTDTQYF. The CDR3 nucleotides read TGCGCCAGCAGCTTGGACACCGGCACAGATACGCAGTATTTT.

V is TRBV4-3 and J is TRBJ2-7; D remains unclear. The V end was cut by 0 bases, the J end by 2 bases, with 20 bases between. Germline CDR1 reads LGHNA; CDR2 reads YSLEER. This CDR3 has 18 amino acids. CDR3 protein: CASSQESVRQDRTYEQYF. DNA for the CDR3: TGCGCCAGCAGCCAAGAATCGGTACGGCAGGATCGAACCTACGAGCAGTACTTC.

V usage is TRBV29-1 and J usage is TRBJ1-1; TRBD1 might be the D (6 bases). V lost 6 bases to trimming and J lost 3 bases, with 11 bases between them. Germline CDR1 and CDR2: SQVTM and ANQGSEA. The CDR3 loop spans 12 amino acids. The CDR3 nucleotides read TGCAGCGTGGCGGGGGCGGACACTGAAGCTTTCTTT. Amino acids: CSVAGADTEAFF.

V is TRBV9 and J is TRBJ2-3, with a tentative D call TRBD2 (5 bases). V was clipped by 3 bases and J by 3 bases, with 14 bases between them. Germline V lookup: CDR1 SGDLS, CDR2 YYNGEE. The CDR3 loop spans 15 amino acids. The CDR3 protein is CASSASSVVTDTQYF. The CDR3 nucleotides read TGTGCCAGCAGCGCCAGTAGCGTGGTGACAGATACGCAGTATTTT.

The V and J genes are TRBV4-3 and TRBJ2-5; 9 nucleotides align to TRBD2. This CDR3 contains 15 residues. The V segment lost 0 bases and the J segment 10 bases; nucleotides outside the gene matches: 9. CDR1 and CDR2 from the germline V gene are LGHNA and YSLEER. The CDR3 here is CASSQDSVAGVDQYF. In nucleotides, the CDR3 is TGCGCCAGCAGCCAAGATTCGGTAGCGGGGGTGGACCAGTACTTC.

The V gene is TRBV9, the J gene TRBJ1-3, with unresolved D. CDR1 SGDLS and CDR2 YYNGEE come from the germline V gene. This CDR3 contains 14 residues. V lost 0 bases and J 0 bases, leaving 4 bases between the germline ends. The CDR3 here is CASSVVGSGNTIYF. The CDR3 DNA reads TGTGCCAGCAGCGTAGTCGGCTCTGGAAACACCATATATTTT. The complete variable domain, with remaining parts taken from reference TRBV9 and TRBJ1-3, reads DSGVTQTPKHLITATGQRVTLRCSPRSGDLSVYWYQQSLDQGLQFLIQYYNGEERAKGNILERFSAQQFPDLHSELNLSSLELGDSALYFCASSVVGSGNTIYFGEGSWLTVV.

This clone was observed a few times. The CDR3 coding sequence is TGTGCCAGCAGCCTTGAAGCTTTCTTT. Protein sequence: CASSLEAFF. The J gene is TRBJ1-1, the V gene TRBV7-3; D call uncertain. The germline V gene encodes CDR1 SGHTA and CDR2 FQGTGA. There are 9 residues in the CDR3. The V end lost 5 bases, the J end lost 7 bases, and 2 bases lay between the germline ends.

The chain carries TRBV2 and TRBJ2-7; possible D gene TRBD2, 5 bases. Germline CDR1 SNHLY, CDR2 FYNNEI. This CDR3 region has 13 residues. V was cut by 8 bases and J by 1 base, with 12 bases left in between. CDR3 nucleotide sequence: TGTGCCAGCTCTGACCAGCGGTCCTACGAGCAGTACTTC. This translates into CASSDQRSYEQYF.